This TCR beta chain comes out of a study of Tregs in tolerant kidney transplant recipients. Study in general: A roughly 3-day belatacept mixed lymphocyte reaction, sometimes plus 5-day graft donor restimulation, preceded CD4+CD25+CD127- sorting. Sorting used antibodies to exclude donor cells. Study-wide findings and caveats: Expanding Tregs on activated donor B cells appeared to best identify donor-specific TCRbeta clones.

Assay used: immunoSEQ multiplex PCR; TCRdb lists only in-frame clones, some missing. The table lists fewer than 45,000 clones, around 95% of them singletons. CDR3 size: 15 residues. V lost 0 bases and J lost 3, with 11 bases in between. CDR1 and CDR2 from the germline V gene are SGHAT and FQNNGV. Regarding this clone: Antigen: not known.

V usage is TRBV11-2 and J usage is TRBJ1-2, with D hard to call. This receptor was taken from a human donor in good health. The sample was Tregs from blood cultured with allogeneic cells. CDR3 sequence (DNA): TGTGCCAGCAGCTTAGATCGAACAGCCTACTATGGCTACACCTTC. Protein: CASSLDRTAYYGYTF.